This T cell receptor beta chain came from a study of blood T cell repertoires in COVID-19. Whole-study context: Samples of COVID-19 (acute and convalescent) were obtained from the United States, Italy and Spain. T cells, B-cell-depleted T cells, or PBMCs provided the cDNA or gDNA that served as material.

Participant reports of clinical history set cohort assignment. The CDR3 is 17 residues long. Germline V gene sequence: CDR1 LGHDT, CDR2 YNNKEL (reference sequence). V gave up 1 base and J gave up 0 bases; unmatched junction bases: 3. The repertoire was sequenced with immunoSEQ multiplex PCR; TCRdb's copy has only in-frame clones and lacks some. Here the sample spans a few hundred thousand clones, approximately 90% being singletons. The rearrangement uses TRBV3-1 (or the pseudogene TRBV3-2) and TRBJ2-3, with 11 bases lining up with TRBD2. Sequencing was carried out using PBMCs or T cells enriched from blood (not recorded which). This clonotype was obtained from a woman aged 40 to 50 with acute COVID-19. DNA of the CDR3: TGTGCCAGCAGCCAAGCACGGACTAGCGGGAGCACAGATACGCAGTATTTT. This gives the protein CASSQARTSGSTDTQYF.